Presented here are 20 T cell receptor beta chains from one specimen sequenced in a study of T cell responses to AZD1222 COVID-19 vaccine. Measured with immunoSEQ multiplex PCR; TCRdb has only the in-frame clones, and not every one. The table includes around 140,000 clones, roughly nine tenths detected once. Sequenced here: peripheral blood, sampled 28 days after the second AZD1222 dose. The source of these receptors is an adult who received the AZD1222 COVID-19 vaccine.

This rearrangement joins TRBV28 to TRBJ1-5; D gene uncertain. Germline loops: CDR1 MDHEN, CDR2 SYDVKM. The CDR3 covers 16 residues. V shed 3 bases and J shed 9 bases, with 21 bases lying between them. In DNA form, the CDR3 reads TGTGCCAGCAGTTTGTGGGCAGCCACCCTGAAACGGCCCCAGCATTTT. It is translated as CASSLWAATLKRPQHF.

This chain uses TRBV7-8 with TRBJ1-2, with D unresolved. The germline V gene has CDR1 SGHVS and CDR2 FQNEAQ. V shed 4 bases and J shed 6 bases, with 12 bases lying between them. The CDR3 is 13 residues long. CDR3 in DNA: TGTGCCAGCAGCTCGCCGCCCGGGGATGGCTACACCTTC. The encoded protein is CASSSPPGDGYTF.

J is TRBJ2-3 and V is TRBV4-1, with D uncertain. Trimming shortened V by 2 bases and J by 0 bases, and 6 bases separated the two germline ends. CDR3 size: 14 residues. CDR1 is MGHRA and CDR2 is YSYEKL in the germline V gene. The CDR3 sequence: CASSQFFSTDTQYF. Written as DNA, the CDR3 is TGCGCCAGCAGCCAATTCTTCAGCACAGATACGCAGTATTTT.

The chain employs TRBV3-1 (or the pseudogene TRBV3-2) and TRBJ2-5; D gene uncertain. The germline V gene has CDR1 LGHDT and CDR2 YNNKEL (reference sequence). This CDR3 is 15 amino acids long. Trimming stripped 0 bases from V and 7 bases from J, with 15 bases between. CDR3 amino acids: CASSQDGSPSGTQYF. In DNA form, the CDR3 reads TGTGCCAGCAGCCAAGATGGGTCTCCGTCGGGGACCCAGTACTTC.

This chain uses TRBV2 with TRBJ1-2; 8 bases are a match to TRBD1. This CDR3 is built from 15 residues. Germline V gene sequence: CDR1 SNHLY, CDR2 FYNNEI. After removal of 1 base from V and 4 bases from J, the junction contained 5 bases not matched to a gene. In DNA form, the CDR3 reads TGTGCCAGCAGTGAAGGGGCAGGGGGCGTCTATGGCTACACCTTC. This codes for CASSEGAGGVYGYTF.

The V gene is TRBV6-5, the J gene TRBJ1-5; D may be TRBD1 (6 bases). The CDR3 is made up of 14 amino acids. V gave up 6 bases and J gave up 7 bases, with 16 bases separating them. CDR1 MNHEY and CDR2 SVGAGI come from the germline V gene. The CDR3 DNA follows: TGTGCCAGCAGCGGACAGAACCTTGCCCAGCCCCAGCATTTT. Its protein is CASSGQNLAQPQHF.

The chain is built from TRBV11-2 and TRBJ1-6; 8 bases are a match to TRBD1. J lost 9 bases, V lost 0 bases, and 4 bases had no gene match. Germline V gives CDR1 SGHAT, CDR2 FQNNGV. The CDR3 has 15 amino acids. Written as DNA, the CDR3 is TGTGCCAGCAGCTTAGAAACAGGGGGGGGTTCACCCCTCCACTTT. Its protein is CASSLETGGGSPLHF.

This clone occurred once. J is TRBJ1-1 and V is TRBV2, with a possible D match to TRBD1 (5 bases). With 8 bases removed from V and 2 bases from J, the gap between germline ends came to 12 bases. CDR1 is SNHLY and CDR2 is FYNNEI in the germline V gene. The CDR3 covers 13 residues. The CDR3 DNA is TGTGCCAGCCGGGACCGCTTAAACACTGAAGCTTTCTTT. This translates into CASRDRLNTEAFF.

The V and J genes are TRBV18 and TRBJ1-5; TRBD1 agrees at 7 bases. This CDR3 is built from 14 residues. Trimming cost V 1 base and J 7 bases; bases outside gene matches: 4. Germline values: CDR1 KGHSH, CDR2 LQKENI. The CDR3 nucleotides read TGTGCCAGCTCACCACAGGGGGCTAGGCAGCCCCAGCATTTT. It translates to CASSPQGARQPQHF.

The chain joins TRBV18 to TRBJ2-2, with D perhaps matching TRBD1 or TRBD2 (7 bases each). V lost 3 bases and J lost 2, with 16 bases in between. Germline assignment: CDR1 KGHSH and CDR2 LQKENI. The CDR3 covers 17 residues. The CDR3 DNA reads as TGTGCCAGCTCACCCCCGGGGAGGGGGCTAAACACCGGGGAGCTGTTTTTT. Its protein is CASSPPGRGLNTGELFF.

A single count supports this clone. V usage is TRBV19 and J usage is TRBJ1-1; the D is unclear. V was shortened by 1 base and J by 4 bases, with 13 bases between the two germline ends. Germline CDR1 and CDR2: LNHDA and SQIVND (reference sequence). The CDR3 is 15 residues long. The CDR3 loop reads CASSIAAVRITEAFF. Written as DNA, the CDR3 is TGTGCCAGTAGTATAGCAGCGGTCAGGATCACTGAAGCTTTCTTT.

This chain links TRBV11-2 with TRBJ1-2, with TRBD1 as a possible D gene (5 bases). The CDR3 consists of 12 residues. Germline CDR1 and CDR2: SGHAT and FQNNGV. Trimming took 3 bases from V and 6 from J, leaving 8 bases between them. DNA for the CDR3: TGTGCCAGCAGCTTGACAGAGGATGGCTACACCTTC. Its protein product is CASSLTEDGYTF.

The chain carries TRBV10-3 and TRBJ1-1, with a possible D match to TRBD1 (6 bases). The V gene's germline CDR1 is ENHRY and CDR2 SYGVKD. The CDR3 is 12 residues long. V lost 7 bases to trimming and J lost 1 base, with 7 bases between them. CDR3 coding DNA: TGTGCCATCACGGACAGGAACACTGAAGCTTTCTTT. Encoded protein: CAITDRNTEAFF.

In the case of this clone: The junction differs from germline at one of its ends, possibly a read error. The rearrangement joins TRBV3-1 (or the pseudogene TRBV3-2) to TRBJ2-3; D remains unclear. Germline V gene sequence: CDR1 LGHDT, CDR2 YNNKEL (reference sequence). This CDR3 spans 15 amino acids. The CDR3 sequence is CASRQDDTSTDTQYF. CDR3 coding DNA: TGTGCCAGCAGACAAGACGATACTAGCACAGATACGCAGTATTTT.

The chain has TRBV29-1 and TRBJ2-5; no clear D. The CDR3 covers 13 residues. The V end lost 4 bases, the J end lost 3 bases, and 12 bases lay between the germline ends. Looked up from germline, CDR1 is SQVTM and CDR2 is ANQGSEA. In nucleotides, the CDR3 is TGCAGCGTTGCGTATCGGGCCAAAGAGACCCAGTACTTC. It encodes CSVAYRAKETQYF.

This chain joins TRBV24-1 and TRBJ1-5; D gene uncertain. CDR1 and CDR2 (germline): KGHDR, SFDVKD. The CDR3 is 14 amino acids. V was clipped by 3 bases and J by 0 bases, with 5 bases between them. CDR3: CATSDRYSNQPQHF. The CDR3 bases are TGTGCCACCAGTGATCGATATAGCAATCAGCCCCAGCATTTT.

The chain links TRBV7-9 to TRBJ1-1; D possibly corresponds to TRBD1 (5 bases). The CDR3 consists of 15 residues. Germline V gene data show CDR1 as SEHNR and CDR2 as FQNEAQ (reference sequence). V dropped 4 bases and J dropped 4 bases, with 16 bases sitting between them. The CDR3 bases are TGTGCCAGCAGCTCACTGCAGGGTTTGGCCACTGAAGCTTTCTTT. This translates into CASSSLQGLATEAFF.

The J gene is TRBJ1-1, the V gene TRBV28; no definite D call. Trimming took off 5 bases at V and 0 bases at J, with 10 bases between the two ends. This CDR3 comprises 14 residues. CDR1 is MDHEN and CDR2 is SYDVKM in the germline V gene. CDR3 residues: CASSTPGLNTEAFF. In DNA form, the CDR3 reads TGTGCCAGCAGTACCCCGGGTCTGAACACTGAAGCTTTCTTT.

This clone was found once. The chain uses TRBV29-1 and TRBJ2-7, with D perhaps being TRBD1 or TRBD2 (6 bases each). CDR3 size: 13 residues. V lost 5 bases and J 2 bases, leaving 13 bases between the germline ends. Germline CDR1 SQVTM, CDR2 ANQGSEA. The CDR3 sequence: CSVSGAGAYEQYF. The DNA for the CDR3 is TGCAGCGTTTCGGGGGCCGGAGCCTACGAGCAGTACTTC.

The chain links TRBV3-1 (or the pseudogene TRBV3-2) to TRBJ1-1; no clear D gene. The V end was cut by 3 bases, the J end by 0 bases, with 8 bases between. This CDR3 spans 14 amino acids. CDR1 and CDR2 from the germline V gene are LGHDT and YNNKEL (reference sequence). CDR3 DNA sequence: TGTGCCAGCAGCCAGGGCATCATGAACACTGAAGCTTTCTTT. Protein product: CASSQGIMNTEAFF.